This T cell receptor beta chain originates from a study of control samples from healthy donors and cancer patients. Per germline, CDR1 LNHDA and CDR2 SQIVND (reference sequence). This CDR3 contains 14 residues. V gave up 6 bases and J gave up 2 bases, with 11 bases separating them. TCRdb's table, derived via immunoSEQ multiplex PCR, lists solely in-frame clones and lacks some. Seen here are some 160,000 clones, approximately 93% observed once, and the top ten hold 8.5%. Material: blood. This chain connects TRBV19 to TRBJ1-5, with a tentative D call TRBD1 (6 bases). This clonotype was obtained from a woman in her thirties or forties in good health. The CDR3 DNA follows: TGTGCCAGTAGAGAGACAGGAGGCAATCAGCCCCAGCATTTT. The encoded protein is CASRETGGNQPQHF.